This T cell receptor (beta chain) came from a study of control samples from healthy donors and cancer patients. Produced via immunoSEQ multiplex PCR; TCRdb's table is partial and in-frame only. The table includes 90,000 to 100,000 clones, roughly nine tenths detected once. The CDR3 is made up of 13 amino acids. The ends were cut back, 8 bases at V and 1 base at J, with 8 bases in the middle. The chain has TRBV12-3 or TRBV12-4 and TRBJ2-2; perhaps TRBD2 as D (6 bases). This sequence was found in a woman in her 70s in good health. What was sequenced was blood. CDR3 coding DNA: TGTGCCAGCGGGACTTGGAACACCGGGGAGCTGTTTTTT. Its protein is CASGTWNTGELFF.